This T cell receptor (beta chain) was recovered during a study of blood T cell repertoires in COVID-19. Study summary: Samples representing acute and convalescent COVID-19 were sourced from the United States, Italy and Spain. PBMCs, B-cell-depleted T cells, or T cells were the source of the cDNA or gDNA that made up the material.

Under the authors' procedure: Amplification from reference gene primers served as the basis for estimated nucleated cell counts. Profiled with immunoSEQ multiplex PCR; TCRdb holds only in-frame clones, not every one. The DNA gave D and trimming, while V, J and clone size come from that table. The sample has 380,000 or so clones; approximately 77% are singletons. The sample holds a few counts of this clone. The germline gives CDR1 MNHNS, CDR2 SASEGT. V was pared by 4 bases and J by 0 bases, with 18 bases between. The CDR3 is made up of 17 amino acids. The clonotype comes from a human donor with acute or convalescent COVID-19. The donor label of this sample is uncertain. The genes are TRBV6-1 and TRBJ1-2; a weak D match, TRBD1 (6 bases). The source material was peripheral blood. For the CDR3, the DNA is TGTGCCAGCAGTGGGGGGGGGCAGATTTTACCTAACTATGGCTACACCTTC. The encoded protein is CASSGGGQILPNYGYTF.